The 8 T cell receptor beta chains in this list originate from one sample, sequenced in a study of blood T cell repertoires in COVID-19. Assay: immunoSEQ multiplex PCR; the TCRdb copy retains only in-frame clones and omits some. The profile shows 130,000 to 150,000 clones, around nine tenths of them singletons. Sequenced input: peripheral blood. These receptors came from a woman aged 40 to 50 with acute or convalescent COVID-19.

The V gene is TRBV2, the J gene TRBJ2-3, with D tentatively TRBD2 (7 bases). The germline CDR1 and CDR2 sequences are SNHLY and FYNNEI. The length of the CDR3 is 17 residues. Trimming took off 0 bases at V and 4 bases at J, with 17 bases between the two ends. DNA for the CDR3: TGTGCCAGCAGTGAAGCGCGTCCAGGGGAGGGCGCAGATACGCAGTATTTT. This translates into CASSEARPGEGADTQYF.

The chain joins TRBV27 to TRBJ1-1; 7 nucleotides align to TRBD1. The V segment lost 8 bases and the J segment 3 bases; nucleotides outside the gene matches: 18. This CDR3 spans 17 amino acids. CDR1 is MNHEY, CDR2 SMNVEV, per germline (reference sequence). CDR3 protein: CASRRTMTGRIDTEAFF. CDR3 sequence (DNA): TGTGCCAGCCGTCGTACAATGACAGGGAGGATTGACACTGAAGCTTTCTTT.

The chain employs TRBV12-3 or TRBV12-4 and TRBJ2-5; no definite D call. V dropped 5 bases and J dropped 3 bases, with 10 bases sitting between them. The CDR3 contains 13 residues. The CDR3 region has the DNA TGTGCCAGCAGTCCCGGGTGGGAAGAGACCCAGTACTTC. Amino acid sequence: CASSPGWEETQYF.

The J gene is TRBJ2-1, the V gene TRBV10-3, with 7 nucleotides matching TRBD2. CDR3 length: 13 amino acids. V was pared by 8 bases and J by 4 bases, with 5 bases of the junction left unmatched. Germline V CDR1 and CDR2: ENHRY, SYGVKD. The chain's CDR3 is CAIRGGRYNEQFF. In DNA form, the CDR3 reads TGTGCCATCCGGGGAGGGAGGTACAATGAGCAGTTCTTC.

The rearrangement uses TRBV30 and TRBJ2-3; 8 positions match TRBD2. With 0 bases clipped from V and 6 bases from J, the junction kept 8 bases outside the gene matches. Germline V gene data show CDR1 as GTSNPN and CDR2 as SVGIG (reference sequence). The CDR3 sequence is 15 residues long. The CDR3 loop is CAWSVGAGGGDTQYF. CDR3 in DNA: TGTGCCTGGAGTGTAGGGGCGGGAGGAGGGGATACGCAGTATTTT.

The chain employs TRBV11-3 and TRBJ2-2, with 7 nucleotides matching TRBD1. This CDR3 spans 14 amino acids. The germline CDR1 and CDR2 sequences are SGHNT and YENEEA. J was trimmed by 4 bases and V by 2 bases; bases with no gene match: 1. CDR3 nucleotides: TGTGCCAGCAGCTTACCAGGGGGCACCGGGGAGCTGTTTTTT. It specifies CASSLPGGTGELFF.

CDR3 nucleotide sequence: TGTGCCAGCAGGAGCGGGATGGGCACAGATACGCAGTATTTT. Translating gives CASRSGMGTDTQYF. The V gene is TRBV6-5, the J gene TRBJ2-3; 7 bases line up with TRBD2. CDR3 size: 14 residues. From germline, CDR1 is MNHEY and CDR2 SVGAGI. After removal of 6 bases from V and 1 base from J, the junction contained 4 bases not matched to a gene.

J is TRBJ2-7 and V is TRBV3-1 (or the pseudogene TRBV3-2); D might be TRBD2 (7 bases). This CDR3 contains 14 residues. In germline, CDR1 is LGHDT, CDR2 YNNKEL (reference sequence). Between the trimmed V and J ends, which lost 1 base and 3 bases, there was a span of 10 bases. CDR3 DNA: TGTGCCAGCAGCCAAGGCGGGGGCCTCTACGAGCAGTACTTC. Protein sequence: CASSQGGGLYEQYF.